This T cell receptor beta chain was identified during a study of blood T cell repertoires in COVID-19. Overall study: Italy, Spain and the United States were the sources of the convalescent and acute COVID-19 samples.

The CDR3 extends over 14 amino acids. Germline V gene data show CDR1 as LNHDA and CDR2 as SQIVND (reference sequence). With V trimmed by 8 bases and J by 4 bases, 3 bases remained unmatched. Only in-frame clones appear in the TCRdb table, and some are missing; sequencing was by immunoSEQ multiplex PCR. The sample lists 30,000 to 40,000 clones; about 92% were seen once. The sequence derives from a man older than 75 with acute or convalescent COVID-19. Sequenced material: peripheral blood. V gene TRBV19 combines with J gene TRBJ2-6, with 9 bases lining up with TRBD1. The DNA of the CDR3 is TGTGCCAGTCGGACAGGGGTCGGGGCCAACGTCCTGACTTTC. Its protein product is CASRTGVGANVLTF.